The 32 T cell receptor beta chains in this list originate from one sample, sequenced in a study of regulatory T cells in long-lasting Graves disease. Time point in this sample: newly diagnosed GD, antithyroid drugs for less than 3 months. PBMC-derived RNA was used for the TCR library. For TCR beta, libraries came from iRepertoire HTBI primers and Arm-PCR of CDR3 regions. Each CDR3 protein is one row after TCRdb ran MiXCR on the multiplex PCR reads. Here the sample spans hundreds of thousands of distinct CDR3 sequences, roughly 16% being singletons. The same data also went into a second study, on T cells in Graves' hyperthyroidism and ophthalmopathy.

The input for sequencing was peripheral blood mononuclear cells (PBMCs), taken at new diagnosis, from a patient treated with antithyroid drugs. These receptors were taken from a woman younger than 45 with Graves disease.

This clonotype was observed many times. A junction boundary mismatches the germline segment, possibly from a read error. CDR3 sequence: CASRRGGYEQYF. CDR3 coding DNA: TGCGCCAGCAGGCGGGGGGGCTACGAGCAGTACTTC. V usage is TRBV28 and J usage is TRBJ2-7, with TRBD2 identical over 9 bases. Germline values: CDR1 MDHEN, CDR2 SYDVKM. The CDR3 spans 12 residues.

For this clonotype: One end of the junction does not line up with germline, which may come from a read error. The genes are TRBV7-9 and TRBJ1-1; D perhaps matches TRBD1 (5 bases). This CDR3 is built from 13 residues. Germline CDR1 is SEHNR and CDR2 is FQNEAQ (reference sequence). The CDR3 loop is CTSTVGLNTEAFF. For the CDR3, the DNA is TGTACCAGCACGGTGGGACTGAACACTGAAGCTTTCTTT.

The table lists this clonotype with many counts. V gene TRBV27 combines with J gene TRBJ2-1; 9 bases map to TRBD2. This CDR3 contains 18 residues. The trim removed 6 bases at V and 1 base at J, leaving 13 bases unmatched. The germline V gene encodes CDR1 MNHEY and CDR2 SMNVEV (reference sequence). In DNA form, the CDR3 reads TGTGCCAGCAGCACCCTCCTAGCGGGGAGCAGGTCCTACAATGAGCAGTTCTTC. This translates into CASSTLLAGSRSYNEQFF.

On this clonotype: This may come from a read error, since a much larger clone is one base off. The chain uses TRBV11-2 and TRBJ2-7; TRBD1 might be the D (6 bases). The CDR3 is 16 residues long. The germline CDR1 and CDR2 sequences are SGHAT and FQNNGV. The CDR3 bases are TGTGCCAGCAGCTTTACCAGAGGGGGTGGCGGCTACGGGCAGTACTTC. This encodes CASSFTRGGGGYGQYF.

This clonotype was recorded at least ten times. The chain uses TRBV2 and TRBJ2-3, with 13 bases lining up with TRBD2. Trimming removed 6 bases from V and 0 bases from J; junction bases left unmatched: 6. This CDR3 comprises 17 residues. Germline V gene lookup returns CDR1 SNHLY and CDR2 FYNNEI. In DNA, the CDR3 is TGTGCCAGCAGGAAAGGACTAGCGGGGGTTAGCACAGATACGCAGTATTTT. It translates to CASRKGLAGVSTDTQYF.

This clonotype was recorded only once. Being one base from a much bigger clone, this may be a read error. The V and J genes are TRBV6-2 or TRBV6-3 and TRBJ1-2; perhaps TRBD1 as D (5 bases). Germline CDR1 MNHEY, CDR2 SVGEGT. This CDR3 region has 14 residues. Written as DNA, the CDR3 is TGTGCCAGCAGTTCCAGGGCAGCCAACTATGACTACACCTTC. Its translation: CASSSRAANYDYTF.

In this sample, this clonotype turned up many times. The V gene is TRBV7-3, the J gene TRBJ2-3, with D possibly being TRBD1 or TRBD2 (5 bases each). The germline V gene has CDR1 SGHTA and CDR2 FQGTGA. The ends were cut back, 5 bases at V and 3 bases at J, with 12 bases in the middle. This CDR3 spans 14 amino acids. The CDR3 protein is CASSPGTATDTQYF. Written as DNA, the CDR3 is TGTGCCAGCAGCCCAGGGACCGCTACAGATACGCAGTATTTT. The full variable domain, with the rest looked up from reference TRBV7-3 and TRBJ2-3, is GAGVSQTPSNKVTEKGKYVELRCDPISGHTALYWYRQSLGQGPEFLIYFQGTGAADDSGLPNDRFFAVRPEGSVSTLKIQRTERGDSAVYLCASSPGTATDTQYFGPGTRLTVL.

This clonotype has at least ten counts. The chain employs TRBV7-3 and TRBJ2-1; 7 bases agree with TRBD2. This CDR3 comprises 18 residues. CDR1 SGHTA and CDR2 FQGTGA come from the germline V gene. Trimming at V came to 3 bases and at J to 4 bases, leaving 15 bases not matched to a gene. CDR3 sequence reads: CASSLGPVGGSAYNEQFF. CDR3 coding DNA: TGTGCCAGCAGCTTGGGGCCGGTGGGCGGGAGCGCTTACAATGAGCAGTTCTTC. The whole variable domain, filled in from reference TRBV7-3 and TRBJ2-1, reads GAGVSQTPSNKVTEKGKYVELRCDPISGHTALYWYRQSLGQGPEFLIYFQGTGAADDSGLPNDRFFAVRPEGSVSTLKIQRTERGDSAVYLCASSLGPVGGSAYNEQFFGPGTRLTVL.

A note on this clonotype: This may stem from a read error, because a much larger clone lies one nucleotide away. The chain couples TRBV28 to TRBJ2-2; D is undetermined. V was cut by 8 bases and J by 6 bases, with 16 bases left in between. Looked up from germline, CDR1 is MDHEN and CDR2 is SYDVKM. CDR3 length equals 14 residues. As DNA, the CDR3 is TGTGCCAGCGGTCACCCAACATATCCCGGGGAGCTGTTTTTT. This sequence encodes CASGHPTYPGELFF. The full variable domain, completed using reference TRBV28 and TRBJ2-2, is DVKVTQSSRYLVKRTGEKVFLECVQDMDHENMFWYRQDPGLGLRLIYFSYDVKMKEKGDIPEGYSVSREKKERFSLILESASTNQTSMYLCASGHPTYPGELFFGEGSRLTVL.

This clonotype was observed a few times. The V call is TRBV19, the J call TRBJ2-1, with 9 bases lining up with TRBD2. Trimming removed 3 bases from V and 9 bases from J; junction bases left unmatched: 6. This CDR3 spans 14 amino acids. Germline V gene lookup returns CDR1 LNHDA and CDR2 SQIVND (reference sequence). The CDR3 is CASSIAGGPFEQFF. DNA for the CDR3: TGTGCCAGTAGTATTGCGGGAGGGCCCTTTGAGCAGTTCTTC.

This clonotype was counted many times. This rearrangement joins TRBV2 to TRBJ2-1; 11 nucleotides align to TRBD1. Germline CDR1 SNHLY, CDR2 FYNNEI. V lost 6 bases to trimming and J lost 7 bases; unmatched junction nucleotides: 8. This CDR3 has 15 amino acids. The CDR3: CASRPGTGGKNEQFF. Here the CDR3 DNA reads TGTGCCAGCAGGCCTGGGACAGGGGGTAAAAATGAGCAGTTCTTC.

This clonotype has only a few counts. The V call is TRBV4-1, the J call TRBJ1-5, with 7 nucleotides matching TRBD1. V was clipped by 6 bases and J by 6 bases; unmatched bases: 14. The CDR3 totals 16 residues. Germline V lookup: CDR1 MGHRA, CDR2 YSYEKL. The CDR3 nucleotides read TGCGCCAGCAGTCCCCACCCCCAGGGGGTTGGTCAGCCCCAGCATTTT. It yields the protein CASSPHPQGVGQPQHF.

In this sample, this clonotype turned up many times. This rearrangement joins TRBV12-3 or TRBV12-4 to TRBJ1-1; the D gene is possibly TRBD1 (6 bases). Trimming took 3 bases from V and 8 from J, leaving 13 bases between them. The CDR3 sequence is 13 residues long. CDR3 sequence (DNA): TGTGCCAGCAGTTTCGGGGGGGCTGGGGAAGCTTTCTTT. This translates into CASSFGGAGEAFF.

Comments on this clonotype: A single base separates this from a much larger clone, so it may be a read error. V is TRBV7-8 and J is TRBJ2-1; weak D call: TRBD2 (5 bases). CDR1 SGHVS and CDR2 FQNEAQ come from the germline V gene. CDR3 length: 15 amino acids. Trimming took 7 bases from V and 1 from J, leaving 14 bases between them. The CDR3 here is CASNSEAVSYNEQFF. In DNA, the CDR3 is TGTGCCAGCAACTCGGAAGCGGTTTCCTACAATGAGCAGTTCTTC.

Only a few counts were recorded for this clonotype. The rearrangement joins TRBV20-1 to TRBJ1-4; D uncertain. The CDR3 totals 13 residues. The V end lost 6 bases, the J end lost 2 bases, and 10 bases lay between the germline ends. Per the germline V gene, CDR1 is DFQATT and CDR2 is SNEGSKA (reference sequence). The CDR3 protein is CSAPWATNEKLFF. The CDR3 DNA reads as TGCAGTGCCCCCTGGGCGACTAATGAAAAACTGTTTTTT.

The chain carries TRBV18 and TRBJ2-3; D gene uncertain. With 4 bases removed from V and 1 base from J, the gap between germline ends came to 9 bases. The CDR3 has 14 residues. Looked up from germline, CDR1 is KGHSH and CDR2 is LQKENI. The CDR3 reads CASSLAFGTDTQYF. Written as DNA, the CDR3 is TGTGCCAGCTCACTCGCTTTTGGCACAGATACGCAGTATTTT.

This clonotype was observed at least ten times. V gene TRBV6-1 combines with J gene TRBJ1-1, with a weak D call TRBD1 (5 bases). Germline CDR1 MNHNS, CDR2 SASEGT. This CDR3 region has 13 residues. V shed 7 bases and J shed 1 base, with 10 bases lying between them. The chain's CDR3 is CASTTTGNTEAFF. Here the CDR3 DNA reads TGTGCCAGCACCACCACAGGGAACACTGAAGCTTTCTTT.

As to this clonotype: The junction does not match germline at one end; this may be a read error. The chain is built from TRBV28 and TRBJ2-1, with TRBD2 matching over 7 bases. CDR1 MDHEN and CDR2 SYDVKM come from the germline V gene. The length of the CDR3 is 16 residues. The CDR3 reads CASSLSELATYNEQFF. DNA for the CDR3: TGTGCCAGCAGCTTATCGGAACTAGCGACCTACAATGAGCAGTTCTTC.

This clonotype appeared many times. CDR3 in amino acids: CASSSLKWEKLFF. The CDR3 DNA follows: TGTGCCAGCAGTTCCCTAAAATGGGAAAAACTGTTTTTT. The rearrangement joins TRBV27 to TRBJ1-4, with no clear D. The germline V gene has CDR1 MNHEY and CDR2 SMNVEV (reference sequence). The CDR3 covers 13 residues. With 4 bases removed from V and 8 bases from J, the gap between germline ends came to 11 bases.

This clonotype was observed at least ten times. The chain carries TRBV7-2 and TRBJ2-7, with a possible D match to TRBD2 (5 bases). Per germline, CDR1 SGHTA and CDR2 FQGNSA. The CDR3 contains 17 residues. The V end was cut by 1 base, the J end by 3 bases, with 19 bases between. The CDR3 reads CASSLGISVSGSYEQYF. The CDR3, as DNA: TGTGCCAGCAGCTTAGGGATAAGCGTGAGCGGAAGCTACGAGCAGTACTTC.

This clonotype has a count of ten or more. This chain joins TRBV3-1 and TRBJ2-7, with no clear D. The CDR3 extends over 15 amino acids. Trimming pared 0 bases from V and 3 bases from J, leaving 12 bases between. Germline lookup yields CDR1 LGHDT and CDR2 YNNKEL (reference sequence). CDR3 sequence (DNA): TGTGCCAGCAGCCAAGATGAGAGGCCCATCTACGAGCAGTACTTC. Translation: CASSQDERPIYEQYF.

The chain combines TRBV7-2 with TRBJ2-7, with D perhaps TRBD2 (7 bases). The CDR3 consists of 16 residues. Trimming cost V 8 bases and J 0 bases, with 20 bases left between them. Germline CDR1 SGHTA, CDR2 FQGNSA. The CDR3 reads CASGEGGVKRSYEQYF. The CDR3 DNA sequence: TGTGCCAGCGGCGAGGGGGGGGTTAAACGCTCCTACGAGCAGTACTTC.

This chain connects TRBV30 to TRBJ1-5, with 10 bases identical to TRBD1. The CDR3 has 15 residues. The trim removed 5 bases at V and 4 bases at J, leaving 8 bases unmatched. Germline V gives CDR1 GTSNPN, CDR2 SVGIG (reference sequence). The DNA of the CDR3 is TGTGCCTGGGGTTCCGGGACAGGGGCAAATCAGCCCCAGCATTTT. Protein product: CAWGSGTGANQPQHF.

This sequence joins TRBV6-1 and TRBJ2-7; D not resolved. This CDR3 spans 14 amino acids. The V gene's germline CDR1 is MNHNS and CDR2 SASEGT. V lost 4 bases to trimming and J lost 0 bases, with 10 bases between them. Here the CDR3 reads CASSVERSSYEQYF. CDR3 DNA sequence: TGTGCCAGCAGTGTAGAACGTAGCTCCTACGAGCAGTACTTC.

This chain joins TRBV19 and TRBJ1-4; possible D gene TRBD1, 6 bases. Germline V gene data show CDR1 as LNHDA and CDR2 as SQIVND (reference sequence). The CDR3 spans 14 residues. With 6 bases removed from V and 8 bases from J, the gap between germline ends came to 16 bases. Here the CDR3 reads CASRNREIAEKLFF. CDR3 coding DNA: TGTGCCAGTAGAAACAGGGAGATAGCCGAAAAACTGTTTTTT. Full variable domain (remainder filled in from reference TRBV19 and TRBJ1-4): DGGITQSPKYLFRKEGQNVTLSCEQNLNHDAMYWYRQDPGQGLRLIYYSQIVNDFQKGDIAEGYSVSREKKESFPLTVTSAQKNPTAFYLCASRNREIAEKLFFGSGTQLSVL.

The DNA of the CDR3 is TGTGCCAGCACCACCCAACGATCCTCTGGGGCCAACGTCCTGACTTTC. It codes for CASTTQRSSGANVLTF. This chain joins TRBV5-6 and TRBJ2-6; D call uncertain. V shed 6 bases and J shed 0 bases, with 13 bases lying between them. This CDR3 has 16 residues. The V gene's germline CDR1 is SGHDT and CDR2 YYEEEE.

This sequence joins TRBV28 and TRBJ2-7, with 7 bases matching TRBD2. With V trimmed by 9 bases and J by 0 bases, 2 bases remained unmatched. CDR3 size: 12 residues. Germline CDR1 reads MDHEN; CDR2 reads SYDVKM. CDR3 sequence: CARLATSYEQYF. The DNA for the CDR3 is TGTGCCAGACTAGCGACCTCCTACGAGCAGTACTTC. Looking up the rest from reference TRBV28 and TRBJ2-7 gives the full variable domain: DVKVTQSSRYLVKRTGEKVFLECVQDMDHENMFWYRQDPGLGLRLIYFSYDVKMKEKGDIPEGYSVSREKKERFSLILESASTNQTSMYLCARLATSYEQYFGPGTRLTVT.

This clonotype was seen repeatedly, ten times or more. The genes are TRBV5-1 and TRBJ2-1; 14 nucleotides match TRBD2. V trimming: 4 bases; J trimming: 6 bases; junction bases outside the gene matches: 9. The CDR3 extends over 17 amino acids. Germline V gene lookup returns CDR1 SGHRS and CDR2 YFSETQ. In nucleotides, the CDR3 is TGCGCCAGCAGCCGCGGGGGACTAGCGGGAGTTACCAATGAGCAGTTCTTC. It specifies CASSRGGLAGVTNEQFF.

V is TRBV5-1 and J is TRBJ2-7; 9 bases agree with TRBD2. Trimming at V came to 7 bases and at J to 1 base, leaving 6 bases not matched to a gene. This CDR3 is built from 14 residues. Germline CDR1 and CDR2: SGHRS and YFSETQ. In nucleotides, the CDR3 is TGCGCCAGCTTCGGCGGGGGGGGTTCCTACGAGCAGTACTTC. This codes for CASFGGGGSYEQYF.

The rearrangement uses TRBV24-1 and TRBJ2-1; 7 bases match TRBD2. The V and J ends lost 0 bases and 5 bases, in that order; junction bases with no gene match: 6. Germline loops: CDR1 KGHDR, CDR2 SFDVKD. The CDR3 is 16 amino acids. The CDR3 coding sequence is TGTGCCACCAGTGATTTGCGGTCGCTAGCGGACAATGAGCAGTTCTTC. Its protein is CATSDLRSLADNEQFF.

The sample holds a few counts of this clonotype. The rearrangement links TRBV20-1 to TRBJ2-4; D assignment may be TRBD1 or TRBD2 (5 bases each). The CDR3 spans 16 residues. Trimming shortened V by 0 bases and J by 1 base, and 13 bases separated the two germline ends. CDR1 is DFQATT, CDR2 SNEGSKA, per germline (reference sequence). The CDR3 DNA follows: TGCAGTGCTAGAGATTTCAGAGGGACGGCCAAAAACATTCAGTACTTC. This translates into CSARDFRGTAKNIQYF.

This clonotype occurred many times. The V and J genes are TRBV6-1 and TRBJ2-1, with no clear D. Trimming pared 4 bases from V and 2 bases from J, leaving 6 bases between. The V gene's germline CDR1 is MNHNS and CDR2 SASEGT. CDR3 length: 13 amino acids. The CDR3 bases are TGTGCCAGCAGTGCCGCGACCTACAATGAGCAGTTCTTC. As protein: CASSAATYNEQFF.